This T cell receptor (beta chain) was sequenced in a study of beta chain features in type 1 diabetes. Overall study: The samples had more than 95 million sorted cells examined in all.

V lost 2 bases and J lost 7; bases outside the gene matches: 11. Looked up from germline, CDR1 is KGHSH and CDR2 is LQKENI. The CDR3 spans 16 residues. For this clone: Its antigen is not identified.

TCRB transcripts that were expressed got sequenced, as all of the isolated RNA had been reverse transcribed. The assay was immunoSEQ multiplex PCR, and TCRdb's table has in-frame clones only and misses some. Of about 650,000 clones listed, 9.5% to 15% were seen once; the top ten hold around 0.12%. Study results and caveats: People with Type 1 diabetes carried modestly yet significantly shorter TCRB CDR3s in all four CD4+ subsets.

V is TRBV18 and J is TRBJ2-3, with 8 nucleotides matching TRBD1. What was sequenced was naive CD4+ T cells from blood. The TCR sequence derives from a man aged 25 to 40 with type 1 diabetes. CDR3 region: CASSPGQGTPANTQYF. The CDR3, as DNA: TGTGCCAGCTCACCAGGACAGGGAACCCCGGCGAATACGCAGTATTTT.